Shown below are 32 T cell receptor beta chains from a single sample sequenced in a study of T cells in Graves' hyperthyroidism and ophthalmopathy. RNA transcripts served as the template for amplifying TCR beta CDR3 regions. A set of HTBI primers served as the primers for a first-round RT-PCR of the TCR CDR3. From the multiplex PCR reads, TCRdb called clonotypes with MiXCR, one entry per CDR3 protein. The top ten hold 11% of the sample, which has about 520,000 distinct CDR3 sequences, approximately 24% seen once. Sequenced sample: blood. The receptors derive from a young woman with Graves' ophthalmopathy.

The gene calls are TRBV28 and TRBJ2-7; 8 bases are a match to TRBD1. This CDR3 is built from 16 residues. Germline V lookup: CDR1 MDHEN, CDR2 SYDVKM. After removal of 5 bases from V and 2 bases from J, the junction contained 11 bases not matched to a gene. CDR3 residues: CASSPSRTGFAYEQYF. CDR3 DNA sequence: TGTGCCAGCAGTCCCAGCCGGACAGGGTTTGCCTACGAGCAGTACTTC.

This chain connects TRBV2 to TRBJ1-1; D remains unclear. CDR3 length equals 12 residues. The V and J ends lost 8 bases and 0 bases respectively, with 7 bases between them. Germline assignment: CDR1 SNHLY and CDR2 FYNNEI. CDR3 DNA sequence: TGTGCCAGCGAGGAGGTGAACACTGAAGCTTTCTTT. Translating it yields CASEEVNTEAFF.

This clonotype appeared many times. CDR3 in amino acids: CSVWLQGVGGNTIYF. CDR3 bases: TGCAGCGTCTGGCTACAGGGGGTCGGAGGAAACACCATATATTTT. The V and J genes are TRBV29-1 and TRBJ1-3, with 8 bases that match TRBD1. The CDR3 has 15 amino acids. Trimming took 6 bases from V and 4 from J; bases not matched to a gene: 11. Germline CDR1 reads SQVTM; CDR2 reads ANQGSEA.

This clonotype was observed at least ten times. This chain links TRBV19 with TRBJ1-2; TRBD1 matches 7 bases. V lost 5 bases and J lost 6; bases outside the gene matches: 12. The CDR3 is 15 residues long. Germline V gives CDR1 LNHDA, CDR2 SQIVND (reference sequence). CDR3 sequence reads: CASSEREKQGNGYTF. The CDR3 DNA reads TGTGCCAGTAGTGAGCGAGAGAAACAGGGGAATGGCTACACCTTC.

This clonotype was detected ten times or more. The CDR3: CASSPSTGGNYGYTF. The CDR3 DNA reads TGTGCCAGCAGCCCGTCGACAGGGGGAAATTATGGCTACACCTTC. This chain uses TRBV7-9 with TRBJ1-2, with 9 bases matching TRBD1. CDR1 and CDR2 from the germline V gene are SEHNR and FQNEAQ (reference sequence). There are 15 residues in the CDR3. V was clipped by 5 bases and J by 5 bases; unmatched bases: 9.

V usage is TRBV11-1 and J usage is TRBJ1-5; possible D gene TRBD1, 5 bases. In germline, CDR1 is SGHAT, CDR2 FQDESV (reference sequence). V lost 8 bases, J lost 2 bases, and 22 bases lay in between. CDR3 length: 17 amino acids. The CDR3 spells CASLKTGRPWGNQPQHF. The CDR3 nucleotides are TGTGCCAGCTTGAAAACGGGACGCCCGTGGGGCAATCAGCCCCAGCATTTT.

The chain has TRBV20-1 and TRBJ1-2; the D gene is possibly TRBD1 (5 bases). Trimming removed 6 bases from V and 0 bases from J, with 14 bases in between. The CDR3 runs 14 residues. CDR1 DFQATT and CDR2 SNEGSKA come from the germline V gene (reference sequence). The CDR3 region has the DNA TGCAGTGCCCCCACACCAGGGACTAACTATGGCTACACCTTC. Protein sequence: CSAPTPGTNYGYTF.

The CDR3 region is CASALFGTGSWNGYTF. Written as DNA, the CDR3 is TGTGCCAGCGCGCTTTTCGGGACAGGGTCCTGGAATGGCTACACCTTC. This sequence joins TRBV6-1 and TRBJ1-2; TRBD1 aligns across 9 bases. CDR3 length: 16 amino acids. V shed 8 bases and J 6 bases; nucleotides not matched to a gene: 16. The germline CDR1 and CDR2 sequences are MNHNS and SASEGT.

This clonotype was counted many times. The chain is built from TRBV20-1 and TRBJ1-5; D uncertain. The V and J ends lost 3 bases and 0 bases respectively, with 6 bases between them. This CDR3 has 13 amino acids. Per the germline V gene, CDR1 is DFQATT and CDR2 is SNEGSKA (reference sequence). Here the CDR3 reads CSARSHSNQPQHF. The DNA for the CDR3 is TGCAGTGCTAGGTCCCATAGCAATCAGCCCCAGCATTTT.

This sequence joins TRBV15 and TRBJ1-1; D is undetermined. V was clipped by 8 bases and J by 3 bases, with 13 bases between them. This CDR3 spans 13 amino acids. Germline V CDR1 and CDR2: LNHNV, YYDKDF (reference sequence). CDR3 in amino acids: CATSSRVDTEAFF. Here the CDR3 DNA reads TGTGCCACCTCGTCTAGGGTGGACACTGAAGCTTTCTTT.

The table lists this clonotype with many counts. J is TRBJ2-1 and V is TRBV15, with 12 bases identical to TRBD2. The J segment lost 4 bases and the V segment lost 0 bases, leaving 7 bases of the junction unmatched. The V gene's germline CDR1 is LNHNV and CDR2 YYDKDF (reference sequence). The CDR3 runs to 18 residues. This CDR3 is CATSRDQASGGVYNEQFF. As DNA, the CDR3 is TGTGCCACCAGCAGAGATCAGGCTAGCGGGGGGGTATACAATGAGCAGTTCTTC.

The V call is TRBV6-1, the J call TRBJ2-7, with 13 bases matching TRBD2. J was trimmed by 4 bases and V by 4 bases; bases with no gene match: 7. The CDR3 loop spans 16 amino acids. Germline-derived CDR1 and CDR2 are MNHNS and SASEGT. DNA of the CDR3: TGTGCCAGCAGTGGATCACTAGCGGGAGGGCGTTACGAGCAGTACTTC. It yields the protein CASSGSLAGGRYEQYF.

In this sample, this clonotype turned up many times. CDR3 amino acids: CASTPGQYVTQYF. CDR3 nucleotides: TGTGCCAGCACTCCGGGACAATACGTGACCCAGTACTTC. The rearrangement joins TRBV6-2 or TRBV6-3 to TRBJ2-5, with a possible D match to TRBD1 (6 bases). The germline gives CDR1 MNHEY, CDR2 SVGEGT. V was pared by 7 bases and J by 7 bases, with 16 bases between. The CDR3 covers 13 residues.

The sample holds many counts of this clonotype. DNA for the CDR3: TGTGCCAGCAGCGGTCCACATGGCTACACCTTC. Protein: CASSGPHGYTF. The rearrangement joins TRBV6-2 or TRBV6-3 to TRBJ1-2, with D unclear. V was trimmed by 6 bases and J by 6 bases, leaving 8 bases between them. Germline CDR1 and CDR2: MNHEY and SVGEGT. CDR3 length equals 11 residues.

In this sample, this clonotype turned up many times. For the CDR3, the DNA is TGTGCCAGCAGCACCGGGACAGGGTTGTACGAGCAGTACTTC. Translating it yields CASSTGTGLYEQYF. The chain carries TRBV27 and TRBJ2-7, with 9 bases identical to TRBD1. CDR1 and CDR2 (germline): MNHEY, SMNVEV (reference sequence). V gave up 6 bases and J gave up 4 bases; unmatched junction bases: 7. The CDR3 spans 14 residues.

This clonotype occurred many times. This rearrangement joins TRBV7-9 to TRBJ2-5; 8 positions match TRBD1. Germline loops: CDR1 SEHNR, CDR2 FQNEAQ (reference sequence). The V and J ends lost 2 bases and 5 bases, in that order; junction bases with no gene match: 7. The CDR3 has 15 residues. As DNA, the CDR3 is TGTGCCAGCAGCTTAACTAGACAGGGGAGGGAGACCCAGTACTTC. Translation gives CASSLTRQGRETQYF. Full variable domain (outside the CDR3, taken from reference TRBV7-9 and TRBJ2-5): DTGVSQNPRHKITKRGQNVTFRCDPISEHNRLYWYRQTLGQGPEFLTYFQNEAQLEKSRLLSDRFSAERPKGSFSTLEIQRTEQGDSAMYLCASSLTRQGRETQYFGPGTRLLVL.

This clonotype has a count of ten or more. CDR3 nucleotides: TGTGCCAGCAGGGAGGACAGGAACTATGGCTACACCTTC. Amino acid sequence: CASREDRNYGYTF. The rearrangement uses TRBV6-1 and TRBJ1-2; 7 bases are a match to TRBD1. This CDR3 region has 13 residues. Unmatched junction bases numbered 3, after V lost 6 bases and J lost 2 bases. Germline V gene sequence: CDR1 MNHNS, CDR2 SASEGT.

This clonotype has a count of ten or more. The rearrangement uses TRBV20-1 and TRBJ2-7; D is uncertain. This CDR3 has 15 amino acids. Per germline, CDR1 DFQATT and CDR2 SNEGSKA (reference sequence). Between the trimmed V and J ends, which lost 0 bases and 0 bases, there was a span of 12 bases. The CDR3 DNA is TGCAGTGCTAGAGATTCGGCAGCCTTCTCCTACGAGCAGTACTTC. Translated: CSARDSAAFSYEQYF.

The chain recombines TRBV6-2 or TRBV6-3 with TRBJ1-6, with D possibly matching TRBD1 (5 bases). Germline values: CDR1 MNHEY, CDR2 SVGEGT. Trimming took off 2 bases at V and 7 bases at J, with 9 bases between the two ends. The CDR3 runs 14 residues. The chain's CDR3 is CASSYDSANSPLHF. In nucleotides, the CDR3 is TGTGCCAGCAGTTACGACAGCGCGAATTCACCCCTCCACTTT.

The chain has TRBV12-3 or TRBV12-4 and TRBJ2-5; 9 bases map to TRBD1. This CDR3 has 14 amino acids. Germline trimming cut 10 bases from V and 0 bases from J; bases unmatched to any gene: 6. This CDR3 reads CAINRDRDQETQYF. CDR3 sequence (DNA): TGTGCCATCAACCGGGACAGGGACCAAGAGACCCAGTACTTC.

The table lists this clonotype with many counts. This rearrangement joins TRBV7-9 to TRBJ1-2; 7 bases are a match to TRBD1. Germline CDR1 is SEHNR and CDR2 is FQNEAQ (reference sequence). The CDR3 is made up of 14 amino acids. V lost 2 bases, J lost 4 bases, and 4 bases stayed unmatched. The CDR3 nucleotides are TGTGCCAGCAGCTTAACACAGGGGTTCTATGGCTACACCTTC. Translated: CASSLTQGFYGYTF.

In this sample, this clonotype turned up many times. The chain employs TRBV7-2 and TRBJ2-7, with D possibly being TRBD2 (7 bases). V was cut by 0 bases and J by 4 bases, with 16 bases left in between. This CDR3 has 16 amino acids. Germline assignment: CDR1 SGHTA and CDR2 FQGNSA. The CDR3 loop is CASSLAGGPSGYEQYF. The CDR3 DNA follows: TGTGCCAGCAGCTTAGCGGGGGGGCCTTCCGGGTACGAGCAGTACTTC. The full variable domain, rest sourced from reference TRBV7-2 and TRBJ2-7, is GAGVSQSPSNKVTEKGKDVELRCDPISGHTALYWYRQSLGQGLEFLIYFQGNSAPDKSGLPSDRFSAERTGGSVSTLTIQRTQQEDSAVYLCASSLAGGPSGYEQYFGPGTRLTVT.

This clonotype has ten or more counts. The chain couples TRBV6-5 to TRBJ1-2, with 8 nucleotides matching TRBD1. The junction had 13 bases not matched to a gene; V was cut back by 6 bases and J by 4 bases. In germline, CDR1 is MNHEY, CDR2 SVGAGI. The CDR3 loop spans 16 amino acids. The CDR3 loop is CASSGFRDRSSYGYTF. CDR3 sequence (DNA): TGTGCCAGCAGCGGCTTCCGGGACAGGTCTAGCTATGGCTACACCTTC.

The sample holds many counts of this clonotype. The chain uses TRBV6-1 and TRBJ2-5, with D possibly being TRBD1 (5 bases). The CDR3 extends over 12 amino acids. V was cut by 4 bases and J by 4 bases, with 7 bases left in between. CDR1 and CDR2 from the germline V gene are MNHNS and SASEGT. The CDR3 DNA is TGTGCCAGCAGTGCAGGGTTAGAGACCCAGTACTTC. It encodes CASSAGLETQYF.

This clonotype was counted at least ten times. The J gene is TRBJ1-2, the V gene TRBV4-2; TRBD1 aligns across 8 bases. There are 14 residues in the CDR3. Germline loops: CDR1 LGHNA, CDR2 YNFKEQ. V lost 0 bases and J lost 4; bases outside the gene matches: 1. CDR3 protein: CASSQEGQVYGYTF. The DNA of the CDR3 is TGTGCCAGCAGCCAAGAGGGACAGGTCTATGGCTACACCTTC.

This clonotype came up many times. The DNA of the CDR3 is TGCGCCAGCAGCCAAGTGTTCGGAACCTACGAGCAGTACTTC. Protein product: CASSQVFGTYEQYF. This rearrangement joins TRBV4-3 to TRBJ2-7; D remains ambiguous. The V end lost 1 base, the J end lost 2 bases, and 9 bases lay between the germline ends. This CDR3 is 14 amino acids long. Germline CDR1 LGHNA, CDR2 YSLEER.

This clonotype was picked up many times. The genes are TRBV6-2 or TRBV6-3 and TRBJ1-1; D gene uncertain. Germline CDR1 and CDR2: MNHEY and SVGEGT. The CDR3 extends over 15 amino acids. The ends were cut back, 0 bases at V and 4 bases at J, with 12 bases in the middle. The CDR3 nucleotides are TGTGCCAGCAGTTACTCGGACGGCGCTACCACTGAAGCTTTCTTT. Protein sequence: CASSYSDGATTEAFF.

This clonotype showed up many times. This sequence joins TRBV6-1 and TRBJ2-7; 8 nucleotides match TRBD1. The CDR3 has 15 residues. CDR1 and CDR2 from the germline V gene are MNHNS and SASEGT. Germline trimming cut 6 bases from V and 4 bases from J; bases unmatched to any gene: 11. The CDR3: CASRENRGIPYEQYF. The DNA for the CDR3 is TGTGCCAGCAGGGAAAACAGGGGGATTCCGTACGAGCAGTACTTC.

The sample holds many counts of this clonotype. The chain links TRBV27 to TRBJ2-7; D possibly uses TRBD1 or TRBD2 (6 bases each). Per germline, CDR1 MNHEY and CDR2 SMNVEV (reference sequence). The CDR3 length is 14 residues. Trimming removed 6 bases from V and 3 bases from J, with 15 bases in between. The CDR3 DNA sequence: TGTGCCAGCAGACCCGTCGGGGGCAGCTACGAGCAGTACTTC. Residues: CASRPVGGSYEQYF.

The V gene is TRBV6-1, the J gene TRBJ2-7, with TRBD1 matching 8 bases. Unmatched junction bases numbered 6, after V lost 7 bases and J lost 1 base. Germline V lookup: CDR1 MNHNS, CDR2 SASEGT. CDR3 length: 14 residues. The CDR3 coding sequence is TGTGCCAGCACCCGGACAGGGATTTCCTACGAGCAGTACTTC. Translated: CASTRTGISYEQYF.

Comments on this clonotype: A read error is possible here, since a much larger clone lies one base away. The chain uses TRBV4-1 and TRBJ1-5; D possibly corresponds to TRBD1 (6 bases). The CDR3 runs 14 residues. CDR1 and CDR2 (germline): MGHRA, YSYEKL. This CDR3 reads CASSQTGLNQPQQF. The CDR3, as DNA: TGCGCCAGCAGCCAAACAGGGCTCAATCAGCCCCAGCAGTTT.

This clonotype occurred many times. The V call is TRBV9, the J call TRBJ1-1; D is uncertain. The CDR3 has 16 amino acids. Germline lookup yields CDR1 SGDLS and CDR2 YYNGEE. V was shortened by 1 base and J by 0 bases, with 13 bases between the two germline ends. This CDR3 is CASSVSPTQMNTEAFF. CDR3 coding DNA: TGTGCCAGCAGCGTAAGCCCGACACAAATGAACACTGAAGCTTTCTTT. The full variable domain, with the rest looked up from reference TRBV9 and TRBJ1-1, is DSGVTQTPKHLITATGQRVTLRCSPRSGDLSVYWYQQSLDQGLQFLIQYYNGEERAKGNILERFSAQQFPDLHSELNLSSLELGDSALYFCASSVSPTQMNTEAFFGQGTRLTVV.